The source of this T cell receptor (beta chain) is a study of blood T cell repertoires in COVID-19. Libraries were prepared by immunoSEQ multiplex PCR; TCRdb keeps only in-frame clonotypes and omits some of them. The profile covers about 180,000 clones, with roughly four fifths appearing a single time and 1.5% taken by the ten largest. There are 12 residues in the CDR3. CDR1 is SGHKS and CDR2 is YYEKEE in the germline V gene (reference sequence). To note about this clone: Germline is not matched at one junction end, which may reflect a read error.

Material: peripheral blood. The chain employs TRBV5-5 and TRBJ1-4, with 7 positions matching TRBD1. The source of this sequence is a human donor in a cohort sampled during active COVID-19. The CDR3 sequence: CASSWLGQELLF. CDR3 DNA sequence: TGTGCCAGCAGCTGGCTAGGACAGGAGCTCCTTTTT.